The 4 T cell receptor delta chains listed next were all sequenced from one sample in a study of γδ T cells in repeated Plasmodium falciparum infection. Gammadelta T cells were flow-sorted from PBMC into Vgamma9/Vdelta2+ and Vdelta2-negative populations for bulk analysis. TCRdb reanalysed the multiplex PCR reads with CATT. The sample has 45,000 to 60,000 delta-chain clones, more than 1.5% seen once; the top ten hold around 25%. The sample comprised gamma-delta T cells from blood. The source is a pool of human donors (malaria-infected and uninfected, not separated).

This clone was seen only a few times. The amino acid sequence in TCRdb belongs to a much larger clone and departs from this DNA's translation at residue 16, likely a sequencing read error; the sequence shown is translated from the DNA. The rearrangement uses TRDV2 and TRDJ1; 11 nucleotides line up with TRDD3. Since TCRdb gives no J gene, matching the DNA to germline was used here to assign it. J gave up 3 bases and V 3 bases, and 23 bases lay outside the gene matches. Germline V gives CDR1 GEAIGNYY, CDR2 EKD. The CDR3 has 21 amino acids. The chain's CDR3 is CACDPLVGDTQVFQIADKLIF. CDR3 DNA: TGTGCCTGTGACCCGCTGGTGGGGGATACGCAAGTCTTCCAAATCGCCGATAAACTCATCTTT.

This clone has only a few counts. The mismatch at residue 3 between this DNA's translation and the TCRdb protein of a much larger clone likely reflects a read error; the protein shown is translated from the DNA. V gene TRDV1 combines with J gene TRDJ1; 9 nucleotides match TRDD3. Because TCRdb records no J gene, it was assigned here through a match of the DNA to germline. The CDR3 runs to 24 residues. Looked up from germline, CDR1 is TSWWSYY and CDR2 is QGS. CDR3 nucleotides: TGTGCTCCTGGGGAACCCCCGTTTATCGACCTTTGGCCTCACTGGGGGACGTACACCGATAAACTCATCTTT. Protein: CAPGEPPFIDLWPHWGTYTDKLIF.

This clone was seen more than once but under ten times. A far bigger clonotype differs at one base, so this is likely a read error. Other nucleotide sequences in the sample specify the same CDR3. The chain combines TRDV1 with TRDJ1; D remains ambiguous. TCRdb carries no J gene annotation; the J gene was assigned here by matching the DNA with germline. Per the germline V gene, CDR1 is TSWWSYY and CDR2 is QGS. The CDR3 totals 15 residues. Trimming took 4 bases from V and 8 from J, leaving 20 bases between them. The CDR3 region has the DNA TGTGCTCTTGGGGTCCTCCGAATATCCTCTCCCAAACTCATCTTT. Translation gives CALGVLRISSPKLIF.

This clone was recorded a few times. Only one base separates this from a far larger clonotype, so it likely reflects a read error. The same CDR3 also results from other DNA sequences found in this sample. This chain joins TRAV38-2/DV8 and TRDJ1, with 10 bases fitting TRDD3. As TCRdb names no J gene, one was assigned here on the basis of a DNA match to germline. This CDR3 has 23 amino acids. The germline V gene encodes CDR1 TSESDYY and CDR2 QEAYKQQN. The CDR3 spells CAYLPRIGGPLYWGILRTDKLIF. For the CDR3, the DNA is TGTGCTTATCTGCCCCGAATCGGTGGACCCTTGTACTGGGGGATCCTCAGGACCGACAAACTCATCTTT.